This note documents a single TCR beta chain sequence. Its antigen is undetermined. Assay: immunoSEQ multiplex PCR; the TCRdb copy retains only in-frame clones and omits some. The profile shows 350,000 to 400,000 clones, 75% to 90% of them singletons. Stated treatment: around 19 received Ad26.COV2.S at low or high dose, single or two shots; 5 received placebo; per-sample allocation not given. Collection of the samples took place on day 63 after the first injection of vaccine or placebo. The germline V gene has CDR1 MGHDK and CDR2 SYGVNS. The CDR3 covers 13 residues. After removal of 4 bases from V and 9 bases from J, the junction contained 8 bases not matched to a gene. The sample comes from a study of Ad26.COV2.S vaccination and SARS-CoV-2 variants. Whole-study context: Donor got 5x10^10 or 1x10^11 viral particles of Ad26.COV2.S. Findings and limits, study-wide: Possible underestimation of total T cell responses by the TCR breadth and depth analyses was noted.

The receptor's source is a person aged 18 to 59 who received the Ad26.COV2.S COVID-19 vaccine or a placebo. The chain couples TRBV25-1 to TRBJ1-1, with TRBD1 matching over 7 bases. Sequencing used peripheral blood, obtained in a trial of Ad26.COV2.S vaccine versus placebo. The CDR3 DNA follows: TGTGCCAGCAGTGTGGGGACAGCGACAAAAGCTTTCTTT. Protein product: CASSVGTATKAFF.